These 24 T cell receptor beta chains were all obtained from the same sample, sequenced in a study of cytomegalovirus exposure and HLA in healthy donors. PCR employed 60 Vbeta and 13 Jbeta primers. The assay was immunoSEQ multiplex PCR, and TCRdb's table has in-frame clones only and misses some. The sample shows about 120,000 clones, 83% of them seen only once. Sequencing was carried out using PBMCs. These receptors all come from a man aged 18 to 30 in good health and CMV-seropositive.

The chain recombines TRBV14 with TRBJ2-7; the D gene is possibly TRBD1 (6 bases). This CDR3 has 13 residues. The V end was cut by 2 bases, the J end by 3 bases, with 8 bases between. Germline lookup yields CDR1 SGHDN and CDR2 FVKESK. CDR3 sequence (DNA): TGTGCCAGCAGCCAATCGGGACACTACGAGCAGTACTTC. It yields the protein CASSQSGHYEQYF.

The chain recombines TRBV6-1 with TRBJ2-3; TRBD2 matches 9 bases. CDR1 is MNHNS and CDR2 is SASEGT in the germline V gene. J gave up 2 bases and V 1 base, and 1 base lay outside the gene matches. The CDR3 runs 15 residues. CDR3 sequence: CASSEVAGDTDTQYF. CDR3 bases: TGTGCCAGCAGTGAAGTAGCGGGGGACACAGATACGCAGTATTTT.

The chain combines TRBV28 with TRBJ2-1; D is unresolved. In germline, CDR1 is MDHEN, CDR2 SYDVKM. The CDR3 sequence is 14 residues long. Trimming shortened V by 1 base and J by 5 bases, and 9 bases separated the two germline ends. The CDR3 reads CASSLFQQDNEQFF. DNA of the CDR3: TGTGCCAGCAGTTTATTCCAGCAGGACAATGAGCAGTTCTTC.

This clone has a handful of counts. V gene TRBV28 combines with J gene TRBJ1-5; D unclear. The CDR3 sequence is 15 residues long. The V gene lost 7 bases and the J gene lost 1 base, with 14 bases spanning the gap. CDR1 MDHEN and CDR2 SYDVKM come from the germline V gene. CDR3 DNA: TGTGCCAGCAACCCCTTGGCGGGGAGCAATCAGCCCCAGCATTTT. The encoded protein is CASNPLAGSNQPQHF.

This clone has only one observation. CDR3 region: CASSLDGGGGPQHF. CDR3 coding DNA: TGTGCCAGCAGTTTAGATGGGGGCGGGGGGCCCCAGCATTTT. The chain links TRBV27 to TRBJ1-5; perhaps TRBD1 as D (6 bases). Germline assignment: CDR1 MNHEY and CDR2 SMNVEV (reference sequence). Trimming took 2 bases from V and 9 from J, leaving 14 bases between them. There are 14 residues in the CDR3.

CDR3 sequence (DNA): TGTGCCAGCAGCCAAGGTGACTATCTGTCCTACGAGCAGTACTTC. Protein: CASSQGDYLSYEQYF. The chain is built from TRBV4-2 and TRBJ2-7; maybe TRBD2 (5 bases). Germline CDR1 and CDR2: LGHNA and YNFKEQ. This CDR3 region has 15 residues. Trimming took 1 base from V and 1 from J, leaving 11 bases between them.

The CDR3 protein is CASSPPGQGADGYTF. In DNA, the CDR3 is TGTGCCAGCAGCCCCCCGGGACAGGGGGCGGATGGCTACACCTTC. V and J are TRBV7-9 and TRBJ1-2; 12 bases match TRBD1. J gave up 6 bases and V 5 bases, and 7 bases lay outside the gene matches. Germline V CDR1 and CDR2: SEHNR, FQNEAQ (reference sequence). This CDR3 region has 15 residues.

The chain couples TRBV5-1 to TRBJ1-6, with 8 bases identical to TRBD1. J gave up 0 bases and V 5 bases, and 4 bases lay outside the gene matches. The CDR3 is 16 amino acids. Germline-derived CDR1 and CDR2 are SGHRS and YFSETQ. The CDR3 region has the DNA TGCGCCAGCAGTTTAACAGGGGGCTCCTATAATTCACCCCTCCACTTT. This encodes CASSLTGGSYNSPLHF.

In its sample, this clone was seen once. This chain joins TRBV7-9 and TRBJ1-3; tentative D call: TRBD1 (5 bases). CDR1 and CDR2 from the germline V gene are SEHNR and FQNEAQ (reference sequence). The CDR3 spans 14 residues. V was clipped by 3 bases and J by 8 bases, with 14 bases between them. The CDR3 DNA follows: TGTGCCAGCAGCTTTCAGGGTGGGGAGGACACCATATATTTT. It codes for CASSFQGGEDTIYF.

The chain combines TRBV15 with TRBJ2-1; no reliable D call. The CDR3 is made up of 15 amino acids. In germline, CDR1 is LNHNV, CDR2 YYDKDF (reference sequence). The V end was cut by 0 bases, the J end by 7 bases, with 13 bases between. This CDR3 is CATSRDRGPSNEQFF. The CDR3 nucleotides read TGTGCCACCAGCAGAGATCGCGGTCCTTCGAATGAGCAGTTCTTC. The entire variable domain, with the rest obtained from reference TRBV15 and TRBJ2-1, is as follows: DAMVIQNPRYQVTQFGKPVTLSCSQTLNHNVMYWYQQKSSQAPKLLFHYYDKDFNNEADTPDNFQSRRPNTSFCFLDIRSPGLGDTAMYLCATSRDRGPSNEQFFGPGTRLTVL.

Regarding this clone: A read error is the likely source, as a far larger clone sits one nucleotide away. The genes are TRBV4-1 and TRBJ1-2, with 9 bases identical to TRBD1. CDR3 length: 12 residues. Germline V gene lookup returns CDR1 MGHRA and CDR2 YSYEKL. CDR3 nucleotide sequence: TGCCCCAGCAGAGACAGGGGGGATGGCTACACCTTC. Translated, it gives CPSRDRGDGYTF.

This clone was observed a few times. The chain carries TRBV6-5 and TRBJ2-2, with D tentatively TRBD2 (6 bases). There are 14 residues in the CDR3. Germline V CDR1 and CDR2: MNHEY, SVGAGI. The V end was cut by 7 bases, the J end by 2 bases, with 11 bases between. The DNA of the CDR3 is TGTGCCAGCACCGGAGGGGTCAACACCGGGGAGCTGTTTTTT. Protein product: CASTGGVNTGELFF.

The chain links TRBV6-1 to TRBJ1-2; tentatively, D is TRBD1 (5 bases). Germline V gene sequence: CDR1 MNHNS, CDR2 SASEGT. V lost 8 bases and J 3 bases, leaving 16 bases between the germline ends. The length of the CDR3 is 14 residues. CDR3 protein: CASAVPGRDYGYTF. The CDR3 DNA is TGTGCCAGCGCTGTCCCAGGGAGGGACTATGGCTACACCTTC.

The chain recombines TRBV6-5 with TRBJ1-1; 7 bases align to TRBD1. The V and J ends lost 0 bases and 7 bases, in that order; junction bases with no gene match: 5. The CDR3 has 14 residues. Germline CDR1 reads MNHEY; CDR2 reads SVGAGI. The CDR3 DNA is TGTGCCAGCAGTTACTCTAGGGGGCCTAGTGAAGCTTTCTTT. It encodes CASSYSRGPSEAFF.

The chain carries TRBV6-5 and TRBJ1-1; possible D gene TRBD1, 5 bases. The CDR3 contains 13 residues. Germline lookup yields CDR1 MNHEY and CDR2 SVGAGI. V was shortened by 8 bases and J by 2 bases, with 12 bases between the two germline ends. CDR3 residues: CASAVQVNTEAFF. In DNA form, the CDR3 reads TGTGCCAGCGCAGTACAGGTAAACACTGAAGCTTTCTTT.

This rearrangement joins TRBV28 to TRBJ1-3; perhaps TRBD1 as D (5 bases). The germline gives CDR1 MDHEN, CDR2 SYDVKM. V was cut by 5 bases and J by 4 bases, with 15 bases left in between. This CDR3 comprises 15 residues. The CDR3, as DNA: TGTGCCAGCAGTCCGCGGGGCAGAGGAGGAAACACCATATATTTT. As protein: CASSPRGRGGNTIYF.

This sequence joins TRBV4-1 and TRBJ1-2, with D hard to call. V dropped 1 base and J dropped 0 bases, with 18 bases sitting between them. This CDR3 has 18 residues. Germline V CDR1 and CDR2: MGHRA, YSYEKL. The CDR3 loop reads CASSQAPAASHSNYGYTF. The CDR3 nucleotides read TGCGCCAGCAGCCAAGCCCCGGCGGCTAGTCACTCTAACTATGGCTACACCTTC.

The CDR3 here is CASSQIPGLGVGELFF. CDR3 nucleotide sequence: TGCGCCAGCAGCCAGATTCCGGGACTAGGAGTCGGGGAGCTGTTTTTT. J is TRBJ2-2 and V is TRBV4-1; 8 bases match TRBD2. The CDR3 loop spans 16 amino acids. Germline V gene data show CDR1 as MGHRA and CDR2 as YSYEKL. Losses at the gene ends were 3 bases for V and 7 bases for J; bases not matched to a gene: 10.

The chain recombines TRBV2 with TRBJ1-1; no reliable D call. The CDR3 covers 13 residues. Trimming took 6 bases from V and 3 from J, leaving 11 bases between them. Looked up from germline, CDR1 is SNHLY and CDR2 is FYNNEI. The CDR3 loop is CASRREWDTEAFF. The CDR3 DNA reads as TGTGCCAGCAGGCGGGAGTGGGACACTGAAGCTTTCTTT.

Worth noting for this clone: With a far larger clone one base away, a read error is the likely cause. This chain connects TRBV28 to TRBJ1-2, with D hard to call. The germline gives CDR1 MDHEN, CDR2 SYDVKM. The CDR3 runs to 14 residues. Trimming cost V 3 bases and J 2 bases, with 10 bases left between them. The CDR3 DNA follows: TGTGCCAGCAGTTTTTTCCCAGGAAACTATGGCTACACCTTC. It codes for CASSFFPGNYGYTF.

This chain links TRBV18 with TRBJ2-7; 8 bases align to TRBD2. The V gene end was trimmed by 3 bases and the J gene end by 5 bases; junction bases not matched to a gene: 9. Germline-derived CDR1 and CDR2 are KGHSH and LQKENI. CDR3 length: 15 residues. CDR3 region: CASSPVSGARDEQYF. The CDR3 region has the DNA TGTGCCAGCTCACCGGTTAGCGGGGCCCGGGACGAGCAGTACTTC.

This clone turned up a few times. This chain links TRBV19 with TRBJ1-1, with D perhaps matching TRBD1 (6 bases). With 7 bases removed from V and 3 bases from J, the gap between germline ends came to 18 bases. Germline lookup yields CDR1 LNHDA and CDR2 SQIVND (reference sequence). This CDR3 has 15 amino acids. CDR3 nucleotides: TGTGCCAGTACTCTTCTTGGACAGCCTGACACTGAAGCTTTCTTT. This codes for CASTLLGQPDTEAFF.

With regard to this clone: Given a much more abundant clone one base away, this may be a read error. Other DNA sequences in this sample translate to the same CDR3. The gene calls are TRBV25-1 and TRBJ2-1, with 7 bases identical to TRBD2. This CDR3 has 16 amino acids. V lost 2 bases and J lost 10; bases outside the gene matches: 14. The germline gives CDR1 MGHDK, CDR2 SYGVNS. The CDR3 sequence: CASSEKSGAGFEEQFF. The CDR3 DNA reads TGTGCCAGCAGTGAAAAGAGCGGGGCAGGGTTTGAGGAGCAGTTCTTC.

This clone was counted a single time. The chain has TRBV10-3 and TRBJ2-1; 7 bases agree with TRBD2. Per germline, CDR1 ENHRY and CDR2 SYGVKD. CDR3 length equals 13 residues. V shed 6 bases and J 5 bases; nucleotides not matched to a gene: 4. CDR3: CAISTSENNEQFF. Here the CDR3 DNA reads TGTGCCATCAGCACTAGCGAAAACAATGAGCAGTTCTTC.